The clone carrying this T cell receptor (beta chain) was counted only a few times. Its antigen is unidentified. Germline CDR1 SGHRS, CDR2 YFSETQ. V lost 4 bases and J 3 bases, leaving 13 bases between the germline ends. The CDR3 length is 14 residues. TCRdb reprocessed the 5' RACE reads with MiXCR, giving one entry per CDR3 protein. The repertoire holds approximately 490,000 distinct CDR3 sequences, with about 22% as singletons. These data originate in a study of identical twins. Study findings and constraints: Fewer insertions characterized abundant cord blood beta clonotypes, whereas memory repertoires showed none.

A further study also used this sample, focusing on yellow fever vaccine responses in identical twins.

This receptor was obtained from a young woman in good health. Sequenced: CD4+ T cells sorted from blood. The chain joins TRBV5-1 to TRBJ1-1; possible D gene TRBD1, 5 bases. CDR3 region: CASSLPGVDTEAFF. The DNA of the CDR3 is TGCGCCAGCAGCCTCCCGGGGGTCGACACTGAAGCTTTCTTT.